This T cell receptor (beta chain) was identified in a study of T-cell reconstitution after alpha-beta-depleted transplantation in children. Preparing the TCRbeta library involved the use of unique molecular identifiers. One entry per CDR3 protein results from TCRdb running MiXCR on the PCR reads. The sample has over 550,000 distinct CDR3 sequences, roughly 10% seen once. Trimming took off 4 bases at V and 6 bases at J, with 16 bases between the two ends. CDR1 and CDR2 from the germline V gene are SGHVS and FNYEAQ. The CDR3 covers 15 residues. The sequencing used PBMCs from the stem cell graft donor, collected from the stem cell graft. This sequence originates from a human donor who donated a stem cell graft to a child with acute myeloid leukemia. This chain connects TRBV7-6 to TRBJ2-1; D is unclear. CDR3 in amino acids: CASSSPSTISNEQFF. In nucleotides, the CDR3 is TGTGCCAGCAGCTCGCCGAGTACAATTAGCAATGAGCAGTTCTTC.